This T cell receptor beta chain was found in a study of T cells in localized non-small cell lung cancer. Regarding the study as a whole: Highest T cell clonality was seen in uninvolved adjacent lung, surpassing that measured in tumor. Analysis by sequencing included only one tumor region, so heterogeneity remains possible.

TCRdb's copy holds only in-frame clones and misses some; the assay was immunoSEQ multiplex PCR. This repertoire shows over 20,000 clones, more than 75% found once; its top ten account for approximately 16%. Concerning this clone itself: Its antigen remains unidentified.

This CDR3 region has 12 residues. V was shortened by 3 bases and J by 5 bases, with 6 bases between the two germline ends. CDR1 and CDR2 from the germline V gene are SGHAT and FQNNGV. This TCR derives from a woman aged 40-75 years with stage II squamous cell lung carcinoma. The gene calls are TRBV11-2 and TRBJ2-3; tentatively, D is TRBD2 (6 bases). The sample consisted of PBMCs, taken before any cancer treatment. Here the CDR3 reads CASSFGGDTQYF. The CDR3 nucleotides are TGTGCCAGCAGCTTCGGGGGAGATACGCAGTATTTT.